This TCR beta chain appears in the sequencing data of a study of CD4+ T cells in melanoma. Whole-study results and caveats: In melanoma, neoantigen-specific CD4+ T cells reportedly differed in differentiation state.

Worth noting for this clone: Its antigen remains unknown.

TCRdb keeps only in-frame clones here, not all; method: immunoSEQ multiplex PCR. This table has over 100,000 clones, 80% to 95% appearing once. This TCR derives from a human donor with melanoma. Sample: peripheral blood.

The CDR3 here is CASGRAPYNEQFF. CDR3 bases: TGTGCCAGCGGGAGGGCCCCCTACAATGAGCAGTTCTTC. The chain couples TRBV7-2 to TRBJ2-1, with 7 bases fitting TRBD2. V gave up 8 bases and J gave up 2 bases; unmatched junction bases: 3. Germline CDR1 and CDR2: SGHTA and FQGNSA. The CDR3 has 13 residues.